The next 10 T cell receptor beta chains were all read from a single sample in a study of blood T cell repertoires in COVID-19. Method: immunoSEQ multiplex PCR; TCRdb's copy keeps in-frame clones and lacks some. This sample has over 30,000 clones; 80% to 90% occur once, and the top ten carry 4% to 5%. The sample taken for sequencing was peripheral blood. These receptors originate from an older woman with active COVID-19.

The chain recombines TRBV19 with TRBJ1-5; D gene ambiguous. Trimming cost V 7 bases and J 4 bases, with 20 bases left between them. Germline V gives CDR1 LNHDA, CDR2 SQIVND (reference sequence). The CDR3 length is 16 residues. The CDR3 bases are TGTGCCAGTACCGGTCACGGCGGGTACCGAAATCAGCCCCAGCATTTT. Translating gives CASTGHGGYRNQPQHF.

The gene calls are TRBV4-3 and TRBJ1-5, with D perhaps TRBD1 (6 bases). The V end was cut by 1 base, the J end by 5 bases, with 6 bases between. The length of the CDR3 is 13 residues. Germline V gene data show CDR1 as LGHNA and CDR2 as YSLEER. CDR3 sequence (DNA): TGCGCCAGCAGCCAAGCAGGGGATCAGCCCCAGCATTTT. Translation gives CASSQAGDQPQHF.

The genes are TRBV5-1 and TRBJ1-6; no definite D call. The germline V gene encodes CDR1 SGHRS and CDR2 YFSETQ. This CDR3 is 15 amino acids long. Trimming removed 5 bases from V and 4 bases from J, with 13 bases in between. The CDR3 protein is CASSSAGDYNSPLHF. CDR3 DNA: TGCGCCAGCAGTTCAGCCGGGGATTATAATTCACCCCTCCACTTT.

This clone appeared once. The V and J genes are TRBV29-1 and TRBJ2-6; 7 bases agree with TRBD2. Losses at the gene ends were 4 bases for V and 0 bases for J; bases not matched to a gene: 0. Germline V gene sequence: CDR1 SQVTM, CDR2 ANQGSEA. The CDR3 length is 14 residues. CDR3 amino acids: CSVGGGSGANVLTF. The CDR3 nucleotides are TGCAGCGTTGGGGGGGGCTCTGGGGCCAACGTCCTGACTTTC.

The chain couples TRBV30 to TRBJ1-3; possible D gene TRBD1, 5 bases. This CDR3 is built from 13 residues. Germline loops: CDR1 GTSNPN, CDR2 SVGIG (reference sequence). V lost 3 bases, J lost 4 bases, and 10 bases lay in between. CDR3: CAWRPGSGNTIYF. The CDR3 nucleotides read TGTGCCTGGAGACCAGGGTCCGGAAACACCATATATTTT. The full variable domain, completed using reference TRBV30 and TRBJ1-3, is SQTIHQWPATLVQPVGSPLSLECTVEGTSNPNLYWYRQAAGRGLQLLFYSVGIGQISSEVPQNLSASRPQDRQFILSSKKLLLSDSGFYLCAWRPGSGNTIYFGEGSWLTVV.

The chain combines TRBV27 with TRBJ2-1; 8 bases agree with TRBD2. Germline values: CDR1 MNHEY, CDR2 SMNVEV (reference sequence). V lost 5 bases to trimming and J lost 7 bases; unmatched junction nucleotides: 7. The length of the CDR3 is 14 residues. Here the CDR3 DNA reads TGTGCCAGCAGTCCGGGGGGGCCGCGGAATGAGCAGTTCTTC. This gives the protein CASSPGGPRNEQFF.

This sequence joins TRBV11-2 and TRBJ2-2; weak D call: TRBD1 (5 bases). CDR3 length: 13 amino acids. The germline V gene has CDR1 SGHAT and CDR2 FQNNGV. Trimming removed 4 bases at V and 7 bases at J, with 10 bases between. The CDR3 nucleotides are TGTGCCAGCAGCTCGTCAGGGATCGGGGAGCTGTTTTTT. This encodes CASSSSGIGELFF.

The rearrangement joins TRBV15 to TRBJ2-3; 7 positions match TRBD1. The germline gives CDR1 LNHNV, CDR2 YYDKDF (reference sequence). V shed 4 bases and J 5 bases; nucleotides not matched to a gene: 12. The CDR3 is 16 residues long. The DNA of the CDR3 is TGTGCCACCAGCACAGAGACAGGGTCACGGGGAGATACGCAGTATTTT. It translates to CATSTETGSRGDTQYF. The whole variable domain, remainder taken from reference TRBV15 and TRBJ2-3, is DAMVIQNPRYQVTQFGKPVTLSCSQTLNHNVMYWYQQKSSQAPKLLFHYYDKDFNNEADTPDNFQSRRPNTSFCFLDIRSPGLGDTAMYLCATSTETGSRGDTQYFGPGTRLTVL.

The V and J genes are TRBV6-2 or TRBV6-3 and TRBJ2-2, with 12 bases identical to TRBD2. Germline CDR1 MNHEY, CDR2 SVGEGT. V lost 6 bases to trimming and J lost 4 bases; unmatched junction nucleotides: 3. There are 15 residues in the CDR3. The CDR3 DNA reads TGTGCCAGCAGCCCTAGCGGGGGGGGCACCGGGGAGCTGTTTTTT. Its protein product is CASSPSGGGTGELFF.

The genes are TRBV25-1 and TRBJ2-7; 10 bases align to TRBD1. V shed 2 bases and J 7 bases; nucleotides not matched to a gene: 8. The length of the CDR3 is 15 residues. Germline CDR1 MGHDK, CDR2 SYGVNS. CDR3 sequence reads: CASSEQGTGDGEQYF. As DNA, the CDR3 is TGTGCCAGCAGTGAACAGGGGACAGGGGACGGGGAGCAGTACTTC.